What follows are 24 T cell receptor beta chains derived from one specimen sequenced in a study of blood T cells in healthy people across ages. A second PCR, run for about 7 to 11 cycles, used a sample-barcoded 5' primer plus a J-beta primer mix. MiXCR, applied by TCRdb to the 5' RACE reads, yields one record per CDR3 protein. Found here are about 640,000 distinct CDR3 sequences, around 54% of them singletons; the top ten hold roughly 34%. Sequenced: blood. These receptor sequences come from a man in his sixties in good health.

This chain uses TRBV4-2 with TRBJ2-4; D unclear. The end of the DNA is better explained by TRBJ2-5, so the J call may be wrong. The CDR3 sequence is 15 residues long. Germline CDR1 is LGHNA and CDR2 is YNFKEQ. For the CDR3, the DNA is TGTGCCAGCAGCCAAGTATTTCAGATCGGGGAGACCCAGTACTTC. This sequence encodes CASSQVFQIGETQYF.

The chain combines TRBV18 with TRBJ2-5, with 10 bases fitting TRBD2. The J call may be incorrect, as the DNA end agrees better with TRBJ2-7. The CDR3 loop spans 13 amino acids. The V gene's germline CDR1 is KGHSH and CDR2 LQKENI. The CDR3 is CASSGLAESEQYF. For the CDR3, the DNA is TGTGCCAGCTCAGGACTAGCGGAGAGCGAGCAGTACTTC.

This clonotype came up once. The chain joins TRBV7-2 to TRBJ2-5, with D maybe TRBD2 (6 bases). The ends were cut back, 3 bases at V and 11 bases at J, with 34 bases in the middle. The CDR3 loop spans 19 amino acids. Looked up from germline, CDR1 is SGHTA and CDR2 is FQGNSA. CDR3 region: CASSFAEYSGGWRYNEQYF. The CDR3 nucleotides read TGTGCCAGCAGCTTCGCAGAGTACAGTGGGGGGTGGCGATACAATGAGCAGTACTTC.

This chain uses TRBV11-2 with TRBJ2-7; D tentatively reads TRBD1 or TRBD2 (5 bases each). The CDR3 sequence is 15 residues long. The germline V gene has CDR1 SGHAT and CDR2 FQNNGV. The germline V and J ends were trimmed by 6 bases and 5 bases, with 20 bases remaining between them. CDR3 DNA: TGTGCCAGCAGACGTGATGGGACGGGTGTGAACGAGCAGTACTTC. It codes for CASRRDGTGVNEQYF. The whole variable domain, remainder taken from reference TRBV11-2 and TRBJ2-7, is EAGVAQSPRYKIIEKRQSVAFWCNPISGHATLYWYQQILGQGPKLLIQFQNNGVVDDSQLPKDRFSAERLKGVDSTLKIQPAKLEDSAVYLCASRRDGTGVNEQYFGPGTRLTVT.

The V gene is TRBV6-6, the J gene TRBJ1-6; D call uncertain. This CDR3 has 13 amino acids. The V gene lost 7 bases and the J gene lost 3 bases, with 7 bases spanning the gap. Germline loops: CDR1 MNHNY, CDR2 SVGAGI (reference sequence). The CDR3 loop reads CASKTDYNSPLHF. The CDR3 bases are TGTGCCAGCAAAACAGACTATAATTCACCCCTCCACTTT.

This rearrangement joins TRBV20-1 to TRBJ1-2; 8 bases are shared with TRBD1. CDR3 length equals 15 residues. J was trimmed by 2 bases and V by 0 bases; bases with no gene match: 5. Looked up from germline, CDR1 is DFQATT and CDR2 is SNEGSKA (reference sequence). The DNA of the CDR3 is TGCAGTGCTAGAGACAATAGACAGGGGAACTATGGCTACACCTTC. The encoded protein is CSARDNRQGNYGYTF.

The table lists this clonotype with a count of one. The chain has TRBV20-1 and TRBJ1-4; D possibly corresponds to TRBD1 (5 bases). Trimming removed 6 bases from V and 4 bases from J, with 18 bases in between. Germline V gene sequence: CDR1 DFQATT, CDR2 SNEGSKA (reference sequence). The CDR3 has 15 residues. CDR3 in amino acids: CSARIPQAHNEKLFF. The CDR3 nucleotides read TGCAGTGCCCGAATACCACAGGCCCATAATGAAAAACTGTTTTTT.

CDR3 sequence (DNA): TGTGCCAGCAGCCCCCCGGGGGGCGGCCTTGAAGCTTTCTTT. Protein product: CASSPPGGGLEAFF. J is TRBJ1-1 and V is TRBV28; D perhaps matches TRBD1 (6 bases). V lost 6 bases and J lost 7, with 18 bases in between. This CDR3 has 14 amino acids. Germline CDR1 MDHEN, CDR2 SYDVKM. The complete variable domain, with remaining parts taken from reference TRBV28 and TRBJ1-1, reads DVKVTQSSRYLVKRTGEKVFLECVQDMDHENMFWYRQDPGLGLRLIYFSYDVKMKEKGDIPEGYSVSREKKERFSLILESASTNQTSMYLCASSPPGGGLEAFFGQGTRLTVV.

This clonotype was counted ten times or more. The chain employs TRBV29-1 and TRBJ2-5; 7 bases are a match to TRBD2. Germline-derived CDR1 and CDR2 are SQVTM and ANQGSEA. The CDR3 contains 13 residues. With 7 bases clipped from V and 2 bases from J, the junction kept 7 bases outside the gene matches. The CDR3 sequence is CSAGGEGQETQYF. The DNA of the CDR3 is TGCAGCGCCGGAGGGGAGGGGCAAGAGACCCAGTACTTC.

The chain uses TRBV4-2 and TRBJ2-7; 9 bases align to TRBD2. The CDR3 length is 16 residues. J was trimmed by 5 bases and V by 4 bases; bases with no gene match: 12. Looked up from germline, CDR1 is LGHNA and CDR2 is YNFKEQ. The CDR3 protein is CASSPTIGGGAHEQYF. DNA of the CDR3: TGTGCCAGCAGCCCAACTATTGGCGGGGGGGCCCACGAGCAGTACTTC.

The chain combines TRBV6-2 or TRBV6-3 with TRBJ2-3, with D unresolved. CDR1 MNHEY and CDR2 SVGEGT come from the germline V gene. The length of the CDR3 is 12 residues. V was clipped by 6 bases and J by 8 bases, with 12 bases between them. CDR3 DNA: TGTGCCAGCAGGCCCTCTCTAGGTACGCAGTATTTT. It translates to CASRPSLGTQYF.

The CDR3: CASSEGPASSYNSPLQF. The CDR3 nucleotides are TGTGCCAGCAGCGAGGGACCGGCGAGCTCCTATAATTCACCCCTCCAATTT. This chain links TRBV21-1 with TRBJ1-6; the table's D call of TRBD1 was not tested on the DNA. TRBV21-1 is recorded as a pseudogene. The CDR3 loop spans 17 amino acids.

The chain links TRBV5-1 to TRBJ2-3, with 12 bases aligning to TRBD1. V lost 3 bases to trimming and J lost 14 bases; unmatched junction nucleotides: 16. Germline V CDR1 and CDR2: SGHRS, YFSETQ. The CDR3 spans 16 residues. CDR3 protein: CASSSPGQGAGRYAYF. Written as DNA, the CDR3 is TGCGCCAGCAGCTCACCGGGACAGGGGGCTGGCAGATACGCGTATTTT.

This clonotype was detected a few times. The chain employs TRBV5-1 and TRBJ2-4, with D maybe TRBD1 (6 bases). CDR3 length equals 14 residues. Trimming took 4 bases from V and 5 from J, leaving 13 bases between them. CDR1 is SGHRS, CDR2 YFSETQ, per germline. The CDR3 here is CASSAQGRENIQYF. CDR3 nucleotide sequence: TGCGCCAGCAGCGCACAGGGTAGGGAAAACATTCAGTACTTC.

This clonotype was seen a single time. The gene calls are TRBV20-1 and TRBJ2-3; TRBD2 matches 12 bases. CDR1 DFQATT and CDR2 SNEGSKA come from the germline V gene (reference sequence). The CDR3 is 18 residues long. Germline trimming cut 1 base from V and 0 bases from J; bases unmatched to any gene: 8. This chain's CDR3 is CSARGTSGDRASTDTQYF. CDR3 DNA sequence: TGCAGTGCTAGAGGGACTAGCGGGGACAGGGCAAGCACAGATACGCAGTATTTT.

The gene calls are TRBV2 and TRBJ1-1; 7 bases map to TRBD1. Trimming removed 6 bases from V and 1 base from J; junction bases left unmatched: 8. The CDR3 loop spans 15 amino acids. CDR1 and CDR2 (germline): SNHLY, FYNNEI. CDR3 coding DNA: TGTGCCAGCAGCCTTTTCGGGACAGCGAACACTGAAGCTTTCTTT. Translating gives CASSLFGTANTEAFF.

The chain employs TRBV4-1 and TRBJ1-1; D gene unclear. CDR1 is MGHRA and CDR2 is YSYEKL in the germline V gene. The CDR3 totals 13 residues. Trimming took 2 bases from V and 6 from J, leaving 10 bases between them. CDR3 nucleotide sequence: TGCGCCAGCAGCCAAACCGGTCTGCCTGAAGCTTTCTTT. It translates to CASSQTGLPEAFF.

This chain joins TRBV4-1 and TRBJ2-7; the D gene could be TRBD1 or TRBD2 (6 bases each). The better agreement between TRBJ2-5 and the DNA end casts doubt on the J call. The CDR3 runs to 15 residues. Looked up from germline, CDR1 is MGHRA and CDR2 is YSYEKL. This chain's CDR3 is CASSPPGRLGGTQYF. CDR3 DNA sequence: TGCGCCAGCAGCCCCCCAGGCAGACTAGGGGGGACCCAGTACTTC.

CDR3 coding DNA: TGTGCCAGCAGCCAAGATTTGGAGTACGAGCAGTACTTC. Translation gives CASSQDLEYEQYF. The chain carries TRBV4-2 and TRBJ2-7, with D unclear. The CDR3 has 13 amino acids. V gave up 0 bases and J gave up 4 bases, with 7 bases separating them. Germline V CDR1 and CDR2: LGHNA, YNFKEQ.

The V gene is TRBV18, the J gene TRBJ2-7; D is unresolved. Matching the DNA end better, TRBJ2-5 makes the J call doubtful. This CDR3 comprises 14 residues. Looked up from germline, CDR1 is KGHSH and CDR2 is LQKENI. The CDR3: CASSSTLLQETQYF. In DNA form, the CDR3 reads TGTGCCAGCTCATCAACACTGTTACAAGAGACCCAGTACTTC.

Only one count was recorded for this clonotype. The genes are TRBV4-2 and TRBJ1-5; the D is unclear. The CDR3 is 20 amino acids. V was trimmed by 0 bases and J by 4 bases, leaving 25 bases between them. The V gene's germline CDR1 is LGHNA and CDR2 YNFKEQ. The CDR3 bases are TGTGCCAGCAGCCAAGAAGGAACGATTACGGGGATTATGCGAAATCAGCCCCAGCATTTT. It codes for CASSQEGTITGIMRNQPQHF.

Here the CDR3 DNA reads TGTGCCATCAAGGACCCGGGGAATTCACCCCTCCACTTT. Its protein product is CAIKDPGNSPLHF. The genes are TRBV10-3 and TRBJ1-6; no firm D call. The CDR3 consists of 13 residues. Trimming shortened V by 7 bases and J by 7 bases, and 11 bases separated the two germline ends. From germline, CDR1 is ENHRY and CDR2 SYGVKD.

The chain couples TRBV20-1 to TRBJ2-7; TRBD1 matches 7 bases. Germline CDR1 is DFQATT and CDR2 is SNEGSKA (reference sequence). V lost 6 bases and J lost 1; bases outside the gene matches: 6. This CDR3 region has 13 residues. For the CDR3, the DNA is TGCAGTGCCACCGGGACAGATTCCTACGAGCAGTACTTC. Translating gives CSATGTDSYEQYF.

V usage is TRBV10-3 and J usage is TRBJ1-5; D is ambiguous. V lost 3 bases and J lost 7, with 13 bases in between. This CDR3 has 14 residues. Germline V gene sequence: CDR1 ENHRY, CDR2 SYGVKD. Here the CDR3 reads CAISDRGPGQPQHF. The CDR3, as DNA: TGTGCCATCAGTGATAGAGGGCCGGGACAGCCCCAGCATTTT.